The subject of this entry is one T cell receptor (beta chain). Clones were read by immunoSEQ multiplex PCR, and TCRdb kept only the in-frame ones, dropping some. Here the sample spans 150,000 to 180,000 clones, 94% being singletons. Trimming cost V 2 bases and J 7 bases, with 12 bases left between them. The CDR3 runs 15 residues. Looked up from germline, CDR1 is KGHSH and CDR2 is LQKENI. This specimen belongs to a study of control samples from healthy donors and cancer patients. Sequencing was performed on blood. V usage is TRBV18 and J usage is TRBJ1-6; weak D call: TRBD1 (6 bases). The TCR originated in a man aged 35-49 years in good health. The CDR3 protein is CASSPKGGSNSPLHF. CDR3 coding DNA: TGTGCCAGCTCACCAAAGGGGGGTTCCAATTCACCCCTCCACTTT.